This T cell receptor beta chain was sequenced for a study of blood T cells in healthy people across ages. Study-wide points: There were more naive CD4+ cells and higher diversity in long-lived donors than in aged donors. TCR beta diversity per million T cells fell roughly linearly with age.

Points on this clonotype: Its matching antigen is unknown.

Primed by a sample-barcoded 5' primer and a J-beta primer mix, a second PCR proceeded for 7 to 11 cycles. Every single cDNA molecule received a tag from a template-switch adaptor with 12 random nucleotides. From each sample, at least 3 million paired-end reads containing CDR3 were obtained. MiXCR, applied by TCRdb to the 5' RACE reads, yields one record per CDR3 protein. The sample records some 900,000 distinct CDR3 sequences, around 46% being singletons. This TCR was recovered from a man aged 25-40 years in good health. Source material: blood.

CDR3 bases: TGTGCCAGCAGCCAGACCCCCGGGGCCTTCACAGATACGCAGTATTTT. Its protein product is CASSQTPGAFTDTQYF. J is TRBJ2-3 and V is TRBV6-6; possibly TRBD1 or TRBD2 for D (5 bases each). Per the germline V gene, CDR1 is MNHNY and CDR2 is SVGAGI (reference sequence). Trimming stripped 6 bases from V and 2 bases from J, with 18 bases between. This CDR3 is built from 16 residues.